These 18 T cell receptor beta chains originate from one sample sequenced in a study of blood T cell repertoires in COVID-19. Data came from immunoSEQ multiplex PCR; TCRdb stores just in-frame clones and leaves some out. The repertoire holds fewer than 400,000 clones, with approximately 82% as singletons. The sequencing input was peripheral blood. The receptors were gathered from a man aged 25 to 40 with active or convalescent COVID-19.

The gene calls are TRBV5-4 and TRBJ2-5, with D possibly TRBD1 on 6 matching bases. The CDR3 length is 14 residues. From germline, CDR1 is SGHNT and CDR2 YYREEE (reference sequence). Trimming shortened V by 2 bases and J by 4 bases, and 12 bases separated the two germline ends. CDR3 DNA: TGTGCCAGCAGCTTTGCAGGGGTGGGAGAGACCCAGTACTTC. Translation: CASSFAGVGETQYF.

The chain employs TRBV6-5 and TRBJ2-1, with TRBD1 identical over 9 bases. Germline assignment: CDR1 MNHEY and CDR2 SVGAGI. V lost 4 bases to trimming and J lost 8 bases; unmatched junction nucleotides: 12. This CDR3 region has 16 residues. CDR3 DNA: TGTGCCAGCAGTTCCGACCACCAGGGACAGGGCGATGAGCAGTTCTTC. It encodes CASSSDHQGQGDEQFF.

The CDR3, as DNA: TGTGCCAGCAGCGTAGGGACAGGAGAGTGGGATGAGCAGTTCTTC. Amino acids: CASSVGTGEWDEQFF. This chain links TRBV9 with TRBJ2-1, with 7 positions matching TRBD1. The CDR3 totals 15 residues. V was pared by 0 bases and J by 8 bases, with 8 bases of the junction left unmatched. Germline lookup yields CDR1 SGDLS and CDR2 YYNGEE.

V gene TRBV11-3 combines with J gene TRBJ2-1, with 9 bases matching TRBD1. CDR3 length: 14 residues. With V trimmed by 1 base and J by 8 bases, 3 bases remained unmatched. Germline V gene lookup returns CDR1 SGHNT and CDR2 YENEEA. The CDR3 region has the DNA TGTGCCAGCAGCTTAGGGGACAGGGTACATGAGCAGTTCTTC. Its protein is CASSLGDRVHEQFF.

The chain uses TRBV19 and TRBJ2-2; 9 bases agree with TRBD2. This CDR3 has 16 residues. CDR1 and CDR2 (germline): LNHDA, SQIVND (reference sequence). Trimming cost V 6 bases and J 5 bases; bases outside gene matches: 10. The CDR3 loop reads CASSDIAGGGTGELFF. As DNA, the CDR3 is TGTGCCAGTAGCGATATTGCGGGAGGGGGAACCGGGGAGCTGTTTTTT.

The chain links TRBV21-1 to TRBJ2-3; TRBD1, the table's D call, lacks a check against the DNA. TRBV21-1 is marked as a pseudogene. There are 16 residues in the CDR3. The CDR3 sequence is CASSTRGTESTDTQYF. The CDR3 coding sequence is TGTGCCAGCAGCACTAGGGGGACGGAAAGCACAGATACGCAGTATTTT.

In its sample, this clone was seen a few times. This chain joins TRBV15 and TRBJ2-2, with a possible D match to TRBD2 (6 bases). V lost 4 bases and J lost 4, with 16 bases in between. This CDR3 spans 16 amino acids. CDR1 is LNHNV and CDR2 is YYDKDF in the germline V gene (reference sequence). The CDR3 here is CATSIFLLEGTGELFF. In nucleotides, the CDR3 is TGTGCCACCAGCATCTTCCTCCTGGAGGGCACCGGGGAGCTGTTTTTT.

This chain joins TRBV2 and TRBJ2-3; TRBD2 matches 7 bases. The CDR3 runs 17 residues. V lost 0 bases to trimming and J lost 6 bases; unmatched junction nucleotides: 12. The germline gives CDR1 SNHLY, CDR2 FYNNEI. CDR3 loop: CASSEARRVGGPDTQYF. The CDR3, as DNA: TGTGCCAGCAGTGAAGCGCGACGCGTGGGAGGGCCGGATACGCAGTATTTT. Filled out from reference TRBV2 and TRBJ2-3, the complete variable domain reads EPEVTQTPSHQVTQMGQEVILRCVPISNHLYFYWYRQILGQKVEFLVSFYNNEISEKSEIFDDQFSVERPDGSNFTLKIRSTKLEDSAMYFCASSEARRVGGPDTQYFGPGTRLTVL.

This chain connects TRBV29-1 to TRBJ1-4; the D is unclear. Looked up from germline, CDR1 is SQVTM and CDR2 is ANQGSEA. The V gene lost 7 bases and the J gene lost 8 bases, with 14 bases spanning the gap. The CDR3 has 12 amino acids. The CDR3 bases are TGCAGCGCCACCGCGGGCCGAGAAAAACTGTTTTTT. Its translation is CSATAGREKLFF.

The chain joins TRBV11-2 to TRBJ2-1; D ambiguous. The CDR3 runs 12 residues. Per the germline V gene, CDR1 is SGHAT and CDR2 is FQNNGV. Trimming pared 2 bases from V and 8 bases from J, leaving 7 bases between. CDR3 sequence: CASSLIGHEQFF. DNA of the CDR3: TGTGCCAGCAGCTTAATTGGCCATGAGCAGTTCTTC.

The rearrangement links TRBV29-1 to TRBJ1-1; no reliable D call. Germline assignment: CDR1 SQVTM and CDR2 ANQGSEA. This CDR3 comprises 13 residues. V was trimmed by 5 bases and J by 5 bases, leaving 15 bases between them. The CDR3 sequence: CSVWPGGGTEAFF. In DNA, the CDR3 is TGCAGCGTTTGGCCGGGCGGAGGGACTGAAGCTTTCTTT.

The chain has TRBV28 and TRBJ2-2, with 11 nucleotides matching TRBD2. Germline V gene data show CDR1 as MDHEN and CDR2 as SYDVKM. The trim removed 4 bases at V and 1 base at J, leaving 5 bases unmatched. The CDR3 runs 17 residues. The CDR3: CASSSLTSGRNTGELFF. CDR3 sequence (DNA): TGTGCCAGCAGTTCCCTAACTAGCGGGAGGAACACCGGGGAGCTGTTTTTT.

The chain has TRBV30 and TRBJ2-1; D perhaps matches TRBD2 (7 bases). Deletions cut 4 bases from V and 2 bases from J, with 9 bases between. The CDR3 has 13 amino acids. Germline CDR1 GTSNPN, CDR2 SVGIG (reference sequence). As DNA, the CDR3 is TGTGCCTGGAAGGGGGGGGCCTACAATGAGCAGTTCTTC. Protein sequence: CAWKGGAYNEQFF. The full variable domain, completed using reference TRBV30 and TRBJ2-1, is SQTIHQWPATLVQPVGSPLSLECTVEGTSNPNLYWYRQAAGRGLQLLFYSVGIGQISSEVPQNLSASRPQDRQFILSSKKLLLSDSGFYLCAWKGGAYNEQFFGPGTRLTVL.

This chain's CDR3 is CASSQVIGRDEQYF. In nucleotides, the CDR3 is TGCGCCAGCAGCCAAGTCATAGGGAGAGACGAGCAGTACTTC. The chain recombines TRBV4-1 with TRBJ2-7, with D maybe TRBD2 (5 bases). The germline V and J ends were trimmed by 1 base and 5 bases, with 12 bases remaining between them. The CDR3 covers 14 residues. Germline V CDR1 and CDR2: MGHRA, YSYEKL.

This sequence joins TRBV4-2 and TRBJ1-2; TRBD1 aligns across 9 bases. The germline V gene has CDR1 LGHNA and CDR2 YNFKEQ. Trimming at V came to 1 base and at J to 6 bases, leaving 3 bases not matched to a gene. This CDR3 comprises 14 residues. DNA of the CDR3: TGTGCCAGCAGCCAAGGGACAGGGGAGGATGGCTACACCTTC. As protein: CASSQGTGEDGYTF.

V is TRBV6-6 and J is TRBJ2-7, with a tentative D call TRBD2 (5 bases). The CDR3 has 13 residues. Germline loops: CDR1 MNHNY, CDR2 SVGAGI (reference sequence). Trimming removed 2 bases at V and 1 base at J, with 6 bases between. The CDR3 coding sequence is TGTGCCAGCAGTTACGAGCGGTCCTACGAGCAGTACTTC. This translates into CASSYERSYEQYF.

With respect to this clone: Other DNA sequences of this sample code for an identical CDR3. The chain uses TRBV5-1 and TRBJ2-7; TRBD2 is a possible D gene (5 bases). Germline CDR1 and CDR2: SGHRS and YFSETQ. Trimming left V 0 bases short and J 4 bases short, with 11 bases between. CDR3 length: 14 amino acids. As DNA, the CDR3 is TGCGCCAGCAGCTTGGGAGGGCTAGGGTACGAGCAGTACTTC. Its translation is CASSLGGLGYEQYF.

The rearrangement uses TRBV19 and TRBJ1-1, with 8 bases identical to TRBD1. Germline V gene sequence: CDR1 LNHDA, CDR2 SQIVND (reference sequence). J was trimmed by 4 bases and V by 6 bases; bases with no gene match: 10. This CDR3 region has 15 residues. In nucleotides, the CDR3 is TGTGCCAGTAGGGGTCAGGGGGCCCCGAGCACTGAAGCTTTCTTT. It yields the protein CASRGQGAPSTEAFF.